This T cell receptor (beta chain) was documented in a study of cytomegalovirus exposure and HLA in healthy donors. Study summary: Caucasian-associated ancestry cluster membership applied to about 77% of around 400 genotyped donors.

Trimming removed 5 bases from V and 10 bases from J, with 15 bases in between. There are 13 residues in the CDR3. Germline loops: CDR1 SGHVS, CDR2 FQNEAQ. This clone was observed a few times. PCR was performed using 60 Vbeta and 13 Jbeta primers. Profiled with immunoSEQ multiplex PCR; TCRdb holds only in-frame clones, not every one. The sample consists of 170,000 or so clones, roughly 80% of them appearing once. This sequence originates from a man aged 18 to 29 in good health and CMV-seronegative. The specimen was PBMCs. The chain couples TRBV7-8 to TRBJ2-1; D unclear. The CDR3 DNA sequence: TGTGCCAGCAGCCCAACGACAAATTGGGAGCAGTTCTTC. It yields the protein CASSPTTNWEQFF.